These 30 T cell receptor beta chains share one sample of origin, sequenced in a study of human T cells and chemical hapten exposure. MiXCR, applied by TCRdb to the RACE reads, yields one record per CDR3 protein. The table shows roughly 92,000 distinct CDR3 sequences, with 11% occurring only once. Time point specified: patch test 2, 6 weeks after DPC sensitization. Treatment of the sample: therapeutic diphenylcyclopropenone sensitization with weekly scalp DPC. The sample consisted of whole blood, taken in connection with sensitization to the hapten diphenylcyclopropenone (DPC). The origin of the receptors is a woman aged 35 to 49 with alopecia areata. Some clones in this sample may be carry-over from other donors' samples.

This clonotype was observed at least ten times. The gene calls are TRBV28 and TRBJ2-6; no definite D call. The CDR3 totals 14 residues. The V gene lost 2 bases and the J gene lost 0 bases, with 2 bases spanning the gap. Germline lookup yields CDR1 MDHEN and CDR2 SYDVKM. This CDR3 is CASSLTSGANVLTF. The DNA for the CDR3 is TGTGCCAGCAGTTTAACCTCTGGGGCCAACGTCCTGACTTTC.

Comments on this clonotype: A read error is possible here, since a much larger clone lies one base away. This rearrangement joins TRBV9 to TRBJ2-2; D is possibly TRBD2 (6 bases). The CDR3 consists of 14 residues. Germline V gives CDR1 SGDLS, CDR2 YYNGEE. CDR3 nucleotide sequence: TGTGCCAGCAGCGTAGAGGCCCTAGGCGGGGAGCTGATTTTT. It yields the protein CASSVEALGGELIF.

This clonotype has ten or more counts. The chain is built from TRBV7-2 and TRBJ2-7; D is possibly TRBD2 (5 bases). CDR3 length: 14 amino acids. Germline assignment: CDR1 SGHTA and CDR2 FQGNSA. V shed 7 bases and J shed 4 bases, with 17 bases lying between them. CDR3 DNA: TGTGCCAGCACCGCCGACTATCCCCCGTACGAGCAGTACTTC. It is translated as CASTADYPPYEQYF.

Ten or more counts support this clonotype. V and J are TRBV30 and TRBJ2-5; TRBD1 aligns across 7 bases. Germline CDR1 GTSNPN, CDR2 SVGIG (reference sequence). The junction had 9 bases not matched to a gene; V was cut back by 1 base and J by 4 bases. The CDR3 is 15 amino acids. CDR3 loop: CAWSGKNRGSETQYF. The CDR3 DNA reads as TGTGCCTGGAGTGGTAAGAACAGGGGCTCAGAGACCCAGTACTTC.

The chain has TRBV20-1 and TRBJ1-3; D perhaps matches TRBD1 (5 bases). CDR3 length: 13 amino acids. V gave up 1 base and J gave up 1 base, with 5 bases separating them. Germline V CDR1 and CDR2: DFQATT, SNEGSKA (reference sequence). For the CDR3, the DNA is TGCAGTGCTAGAGCAGGGTCTGGAAACACCATATATTTT. Its translation: CSARAGSGNTIYF.

The V and J genes are TRBV7-2 and TRBJ2-1; 10 bases are shared with TRBD2. This CDR3 spans 16 amino acids. Germline CDR1 SGHTA, CDR2 FQGNSA. Trimming took 0 bases from V and 4 from J; bases not matched to a gene: 3. In nucleotides, the CDR3 is TGTGCCAGCAGCTTAGCGTCTAGCGGGGGTTACAATGAGCAGTTCTTC. Protein: CASSLASSGGYNEQFF.

The J gene is TRBJ2-7, the V gene TRBV7-2; 7 positions agree with TRBD1. The CDR3 consists of 15 residues. CDR1 and CDR2 (germline): SGHTA, FQGNSA. V gave up 3 bases and J gave up 0 bases; unmatched junction bases: 5. The CDR3 DNA sequence: TGTGCCAGCAGCTTCCTCCGGGACAGCTCCTACGAGCAGTACTTC. This translates into CASSFLRDSSYEQYF.

This chain connects TRBV6-2 or TRBV6-3 to TRBJ2-1, with D perhaps matching TRBD2 (5 bases). In germline, CDR1 is MNHEY, CDR2 SVGEGT. Trimming pared 5 bases from V and 8 bases from J, leaving 16 bases between. CDR3 length equals 14 residues. CDR3 sequence: CASSHGRDWDEQFF. In nucleotides, the CDR3 is TGTGCCAGCAGTCACGGACGGGATTGGGATGAGCAGTTCTTC.

This clonotype was counted between two and nine times. The rearrangement uses TRBV10-2 and TRBJ2-5, with 8 bases identical to TRBD2. Germline assignment: CDR1 WSHSY and CDR2 SAAADI. The CDR3 totals 16 residues. V shed 0 bases and J 5 bases; nucleotides not matched to a gene: 8. This CDR3 is CASSESGGLARETQYF. As DNA, the CDR3 is TGCGCCAGCAGTGAGTCTGGAGGACTAGCTCGCGAGACCCAGTACTTC.

The table lists this clonotype with a few counts. The chain links TRBV4-1 to TRBJ1-6, with TRBD1 matching 7 bases. Trimming took 0 bases from V and 4 from J; bases not matched to a gene: 9. The germline V gene has CDR1 MGHRA and CDR2 YSYEKL. This CDR3 has 18 residues. Here the CDR3 reads CASSQDANPGQYNSPLHF. CDR3 nucleotides: TGCGCCAGCAGCCAAGATGCGAATCCGGGACAGTATAATTCACCCCTCCACTTT.

J is TRBJ1-3 and V is TRBV7-6; no clear D. The CDR3 is 16 residues long. V lost 0 bases and J 0 bases, leaving 9 bases between the germline ends. Germline CDR1 reads SGHVS; CDR2 reads FNYEAQ. CDR3 loop: CASSLATASSGNTIYF. CDR3 in DNA: TGTGCCAGCAGCTTAGCGACGGCTAGCTCTGGAAACACCATATATTTT.

The rearrangement links TRBV7-8 to TRBJ2-1; TRBD2 agrees at 13 bases. The ends lost 5 bases at V and 4 bases at J; junction bases unmatched: 5. Looked up from germline, CDR1 is SGHVS and CDR2 is FQNEAQ. This CDR3 is 16 amino acids long. The CDR3 protein is CASSRRLAGGYNEQFF. DNA for the CDR3: TGTGCCAGCAGCCGAAGACTAGCGGGGGGATACAATGAGCAGTTCTTC.

The chain carries TRBV7-8 and TRBJ1-1; D is undetermined. The CDR3 is 17 residues long. The ends were cut back, 5 bases at V and 0 bases at J, with 19 bases in the middle. Germline CDR1 reads SGHVS; CDR2 reads FQNEAQ. The CDR3: CASSPDSRRDLNTEAFF. For the CDR3, the DNA is TGTGCCAGCAGCCCGGATTCACGACGTGACCTGAACACTGAAGCTTTCTTT.

This clonotype was observed many times. V is TRBV18 and J is TRBJ2-2, with 7 positions matching TRBD1. CDR1 is KGHSH, CDR2 LQKENI, per germline. The CDR3 is 16 residues long. Trimming at V came to 3 bases and at J to 2 bases, leaving 6 bases not matched to a gene. The CDR3 here is CASSPQQGRNTGELFF. CDR3 coding DNA: TGTGCCAGCTCACCCCAACAGGGGCGAAACACCGGGGAGCTGTTTTTT.

This clonotype occurred many times. The chain is built from TRBV4-2 and TRBJ2-7; TRBD2 aligns across 9 bases. V lost 1 base, J lost 5 bases, and 15 bases stayed unmatched. CDR1 LGHNA and CDR2 YNFKEQ come from the germline V gene. The CDR3 has 18 residues. The CDR3 nucleotides read TGTGCCAGCAGCCAAGGACGGAAGGCTAGCGGGAAACTCGACGAGCAGTACTTC. Residues: CASSQGRKASGKLDEQYF.

The chain recombines TRBV5-4 with TRBJ1-4; D perhaps matches TRBD1 (5 bases). The V gene's germline CDR1 is SGHNT and CDR2 YYREEE (reference sequence). Trimming left V 3 bases short and J 5 bases short, with 14 bases between. This CDR3 has 15 residues. The CDR3: CASSYRQIGNEKLFF. CDR3 DNA sequence: TGTGCCAGCAGCTACCGACAGATCGGGAATGAAAAACTGTTTTTT.

As to this clonotype: Just one base apart from a much larger clone, this may be a read error. The chain has TRBV7-9 and TRBJ2-3; D not certain. Trimming removed 10 bases from V and 2 bases from J, with 16 bases in between. CDR1 is SEHNR and CDR2 is FQNEAQ in the germline V gene (reference sequence). This CDR3 has 14 residues. DNA for the CDR3: TGTGCCAACAGTTACGCCGACCACACAGATACGCAGTATTTT. Residues: CANSYADHTDTQYF.

This clonotype has ten or more counts. V usage is TRBV29-1 and J usage is TRBJ2-1, with TRBD2 identical over 7 bases. With 5 bases clipped from V and 10 bases from J, the junction kept 14 bases outside the gene matches. The CDR3 is 14 amino acids. The germline gives CDR1 SQVTM, CDR2 ANQGSEA. The DNA of the CDR3 is TGCAGCGTTCGGACTAGGGGACCGTCTGTGGAGCAGTTCTTC. The encoded protein is CSVRTRGPSVEQFF.

The chain couples TRBV5-1 to TRBJ2-4; D is undetermined. The V end lost 0 bases, the J end lost 6 bases, and 19 bases lay between the germline ends. The germline V gene encodes CDR1 SGHRS and CDR2 YFSETQ. This CDR3 spans 17 amino acids. CDR3 in DNA: TGCGCCAGCAGCTTGGCCGTGCATGACTCCCCTTTAAACATTCAGTACTTC. Amino acid sequence: CASSLAVHDSPLNIQYF. The full variable domain, in which reference TRBV5-1 and TRBJ2-4 provide the parts outside the CDR3, is KAGVTQTPRYLIKTRGQQVTLSCSPISGHRSVSWYQQTPGQGLQFLFEYFSETQRNKGNFPGRFSGRQFSNSRSEMNVSTLELGDSALYLCASSLAVHDSPLNIQYFGAGTRLSVL.

This clonotype appeared many times. The genes are TRBV14 and TRBJ1-6; no reliable D call. CDR1 is SGHDN and CDR2 is FVKESK in the germline V gene. Trimming removed 4 bases from V and 10 bases from J, with 14 bases in between. The CDR3 is 14 residues long. CDR3 coding DNA: TGTGCCAGCAGCCCCATCGAGTCCGGCTCACCCCTCCACTTT. Encoded protein: CASSPIESGSPLHF.

There are many counts of this clonotype. The chain employs TRBV4-3 and TRBJ2-1; TRBD2 is a possible D gene (6 bases). The germline V gene encodes CDR1 LGHNA and CDR2 YSLEER. V lost 6 bases and J lost 6, with 15 bases in between. There are 14 residues in the CDR3. The CDR3 sequence: CASSAGGSGNEQFF. DNA of the CDR3: TGCGCCAGCAGTGCCGGGGGAAGCGGCAATGAGCAGTTCTTC.

The chain recombines TRBV7-8 with TRBJ1-4, with D perhaps matching TRBD1 (5 bases). This CDR3 is 14 amino acids long. In germline, CDR1 is SGHVS, CDR2 FQNEAQ. V was pared by 5 bases and J by 5 bases, with 12 bases between. The CDR3 loop is CASSLWGLNEKLFF. CDR3 DNA sequence: TGTGCCAGCAGCCTTTGGGGCCTCAATGAAAAACTGTTTTTT.

The V gene is TRBV12-3 or TRBV12-4, the J gene TRBJ1-2, with unresolved D. V was trimmed by 8 bases and J by 6 bases, leaving 7 bases between them. The CDR3 length is 10 residues. CDR3 coding DNA: TGTGCCAGCGGTGGCGATGGCTACACCTTC. It codes for CASGGDGYTF.

This sequence joins TRBV7-6 and TRBJ2-5; 12 bases are shared with TRBD1. The CDR3 extends over 15 amino acids. Germline V CDR1 and CDR2: SGHVS, FNYEAQ. Trimming took 2 bases from V and 5 from J; bases not matched to a gene: 3. CDR3 loop: CASSLMGQGAETQYF. The CDR3 region has the DNA TGTGCCAGCAGCTTAATGGGACAGGGGGCCGAGACCCAGTACTTC.

The V call is TRBV12-3 or TRBV12-4, the J call TRBJ1-1; 7 bases fit TRBD1. The CDR3 spans 13 residues. Trimming at V came to 6 bases and at J to 4 bases, leaving 5 bases not matched to a gene. The CDR3 nucleotides are TGTGCCAGCAGCCGGGGACAGTTCACTGAAGCTTTCTTT. It translates to CASSRGQFTEAFF.

The rearrangement uses TRBV7-2 and TRBJ1-6, with TRBD1 as a possible D gene (5 bases). Germline CDR1 is SGHTA and CDR2 is FQGNSA. The CDR3 has 15 residues. V lost 1 base to trimming and J lost 7 bases, with 11 bases between them. The DNA of the CDR3 is TGTGCCAGCAGCTTAGAGACAGCTCAAAATTCACCCCTCCACTTT. It is translated as CASSLETAQNSPLHF.

This clonotype was observed at least ten times. This chain uses TRBV10-2 with TRBJ1-3; D not resolved. Germline CDR1 reads WSHSY; CDR2 reads SAAADI. The V and J ends lost 0 bases and 4 bases respectively, with 13 bases between them. The CDR3 sequence is 16 residues long. Here the CDR3 DNA reads TGCGCCAGCAGTGAGTCGACGTTGCAGGCAGGAAACACCATATATTTT. Residues: CASSESTLQAGNTIYF.

This clonotype occurred a few times. CDR3 sequence: CSAEAVSGNTIYF. CDR3 nucleotides: TGCAGTGCTGAGGCAGTCTCTGGAAACACCATATATTTT. The chain links TRBV20-1 to TRBJ1-3; D is unclear. V was trimmed by 5 bases and J by 0 bases, leaving 8 bases between them. Germline V gene data show CDR1 as DFQATT and CDR2 as SNEGSKA (reference sequence). CDR3 size: 13 residues.

The chain combines TRBV6-2 or TRBV6-3 with TRBJ2-1, with a possible D match to TRBD1 (6 bases). The V gene's germline CDR1 is MNHEY and CDR2 SVGEGT. CDR3 size: 13 residues. V was cut by 6 bases and J by 2 bases, with 8 bases left in between. The CDR3 bases are TGTGCCAGCAGGGACAGAACCTACAATGAGCAGTTCTTC. Encoded protein: CASRDRTYNEQFF.

In its sample, this clonotype was seen many times. V is TRBV7-6 and J is TRBJ2-7, with D possibly matching TRBD2 (5 bases). CDR3 size: 15 residues. Per the germline V gene, CDR1 is SGHVS and CDR2 is FNYEAQ. The V and J ends lost 5 bases and 0 bases respectively, with 14 bases between them. Written as DNA, the CDR3 is TGTGCCAGCAGCCCTCTCGGGGTCAGCTCCTACGAGCAGTACTTC. This encodes CASSPLGVSSYEQYF.